The sequence of this T cell receptor (beta chain) was determined in a study of T cell repertoires in aging, cancer and after chemotherapy. V lost 6 bases to trimming and J lost 0 bases, with 9 bases between them. The CDR3 is made up of 12 amino acids. The germline CDR1 and CDR2 sequences are DFQATT and SNEGSKA (reference sequence). The template was genomic DNA from peripheral blood, not RNA. Multiplex touch-down PCR with TRB-A/B primers amplified rearranged V-D-J TRB sequences. TCRdb used MiXCR to reprocess the multiplex PCR reads, holding one entry per CDR3 protein. The data hold some 5,200 distinct CDR3 sequences, with roughly 26% observed a single time.

The sample taken for sequencing was blood. The sequence derives from a human donor in good health. The rearrangement joins TRBV20-1 to TRBJ2-7; D uncertain. The CDR3 sequence: CSASQNSYEQYF. The DNA for the CDR3 is TGCAGTGCCTCACAGAACTCCTACGAGCAGTACTTC.